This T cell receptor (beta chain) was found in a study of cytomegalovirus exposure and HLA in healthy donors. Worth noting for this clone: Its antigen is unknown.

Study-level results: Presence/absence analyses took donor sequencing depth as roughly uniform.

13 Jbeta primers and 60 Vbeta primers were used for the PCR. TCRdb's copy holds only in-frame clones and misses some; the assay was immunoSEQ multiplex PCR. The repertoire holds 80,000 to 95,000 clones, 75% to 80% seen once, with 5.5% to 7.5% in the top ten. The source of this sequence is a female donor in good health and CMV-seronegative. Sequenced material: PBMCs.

The CDR3 here is CASSQGGGYTF. In DNA, the CDR3 is TGCGCCAGCAGCCAGGGGGGAGGCTACACCTTC. The rearrangement joins TRBV4-3 to TRBJ1-2, with a possible D match to TRBD1 (5 bases). The germline CDR1 and CDR2 sequences are LGHNA and YSLEER. The CDR3 is 11 residues long. V was shortened by 3 bases and J by 8 bases, with 7 bases between the two germline ends.